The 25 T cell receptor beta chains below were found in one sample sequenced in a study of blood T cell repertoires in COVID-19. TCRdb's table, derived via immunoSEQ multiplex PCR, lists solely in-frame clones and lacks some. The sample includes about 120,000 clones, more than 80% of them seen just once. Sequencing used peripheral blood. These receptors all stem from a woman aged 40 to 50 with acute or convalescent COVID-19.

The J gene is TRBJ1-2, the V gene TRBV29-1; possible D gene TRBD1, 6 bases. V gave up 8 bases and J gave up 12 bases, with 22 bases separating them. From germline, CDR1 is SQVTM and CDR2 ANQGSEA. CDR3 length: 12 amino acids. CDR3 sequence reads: CSLRLGGGRDTF. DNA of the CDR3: TGCAGCCTCCGCCTGGGGGGGGGCCGGGACACCTTC.

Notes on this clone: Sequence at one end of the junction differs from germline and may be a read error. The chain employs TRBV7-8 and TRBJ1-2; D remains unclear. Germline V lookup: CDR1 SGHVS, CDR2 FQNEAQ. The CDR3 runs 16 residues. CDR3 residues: CVSSLSDGIQDYGYTF. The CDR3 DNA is TGTGTCAGCAGCTTGAGCGACGGAATTCAAGATTATGGCTACACCTTC.

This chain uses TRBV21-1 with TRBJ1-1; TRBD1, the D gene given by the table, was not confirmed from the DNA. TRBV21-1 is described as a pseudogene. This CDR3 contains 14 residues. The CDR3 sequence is CASSKARQGTEAFF. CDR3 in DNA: TGTGCCAGCAGCAAAGCTCGGCAGGGAACTGAAGCTTTCTTT.

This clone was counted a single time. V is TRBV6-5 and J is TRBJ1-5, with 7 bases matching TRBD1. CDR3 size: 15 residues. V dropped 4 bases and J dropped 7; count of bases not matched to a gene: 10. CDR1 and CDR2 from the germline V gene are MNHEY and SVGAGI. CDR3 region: CASSFRQGVTQPQHF. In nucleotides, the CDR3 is TGTGCCAGCAGTTTCCGACAGGGCGTCACCCAGCCCCAGCATTTT.

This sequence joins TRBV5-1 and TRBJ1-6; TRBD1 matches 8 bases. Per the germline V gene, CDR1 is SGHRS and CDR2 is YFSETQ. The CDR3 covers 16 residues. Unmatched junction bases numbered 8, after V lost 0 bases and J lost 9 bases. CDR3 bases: TGCGCCAGCAGCTTGGATATGGCAGGGGGCTCTTCACCCCTCCACTTT. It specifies CASSLDMAGGSSPLHF.

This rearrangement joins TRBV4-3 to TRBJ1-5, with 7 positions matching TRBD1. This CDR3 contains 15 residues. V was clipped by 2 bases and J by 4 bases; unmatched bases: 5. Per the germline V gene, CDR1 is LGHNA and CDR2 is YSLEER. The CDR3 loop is CASSQLLTGNQPQHF. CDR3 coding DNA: TGCGCCAGCAGCCAACTCTTGACAGGGAATCAGCCCCAGCATTTT.

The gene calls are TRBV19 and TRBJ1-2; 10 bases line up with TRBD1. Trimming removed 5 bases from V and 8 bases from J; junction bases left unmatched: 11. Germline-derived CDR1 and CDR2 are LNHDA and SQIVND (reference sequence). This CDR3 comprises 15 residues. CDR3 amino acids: CASSPRPGQGKGYTF. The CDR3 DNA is TGTGCCAGTAGTCCCAGGCCGGGACAGGGGAAAGGCTACACCTTC. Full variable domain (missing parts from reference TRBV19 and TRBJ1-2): DGGITQSPKYLFRKEGQNVTLSCEQNLNHDAMYWYRQDPGQGLRLIYYSQIVNDFQKGDIAEGYSVSREKKESFPLTVTSAQKNPTAFYLCASSPRPGQGKGYTFGSGTRLTVV.

The CDR3 region is CASSYPGASGGKETQYF. The DNA for the CDR3 is TGTGCCAGCAGCTACCCTGGGGCTAGCGGGGGTAAAGAGACCCAGTACTTC. J is TRBJ2-5 and V is TRBV7-9; 10 nucleotides match TRBD2. J was trimmed by 3 bases and V by 4 bases; bases with no gene match: 11. Germline assignment: CDR1 SEHNR and CDR2 FQNEAQ (reference sequence). The CDR3 runs to 17 residues.

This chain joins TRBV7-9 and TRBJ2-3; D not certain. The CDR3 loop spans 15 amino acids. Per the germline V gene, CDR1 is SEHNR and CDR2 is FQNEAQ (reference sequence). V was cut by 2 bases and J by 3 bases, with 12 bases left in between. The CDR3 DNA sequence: TGTGCCAGCAGCTTACTTTCCAGTGTGACAGATACGCAGTATTTT. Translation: CASSLLSSVTDTQYF. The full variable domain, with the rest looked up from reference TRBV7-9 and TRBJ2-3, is DTGVSQNPRHKITKRGQNVTFRCDPISEHNRLYWYRQTLGQGPEFLTYFQNEAQLEKSRLLSDRFSAERPKGSFSTLEIQRTEQGDSAMYLCASSLLSSVTDTQYFGPGTRLTVL.

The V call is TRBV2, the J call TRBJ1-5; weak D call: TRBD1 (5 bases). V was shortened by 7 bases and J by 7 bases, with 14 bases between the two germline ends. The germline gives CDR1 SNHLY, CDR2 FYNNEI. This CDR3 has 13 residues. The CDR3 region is CASTRQLEQPQHF. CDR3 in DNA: TGTGCCAGCACCCGACAGCTAGAACAGCCCCAGCATTTT. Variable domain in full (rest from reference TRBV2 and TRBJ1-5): EPEVTQTPSHQVTQMGQEVILRCVPISNHLYFYWYRQILGQKVEFLVSFYNNEISEKSEIFDDQFSVERPDGSNFTLKIRSTKLEDSAMYFCASTRQLEQPQHFGDGTRLSIL.

The CDR3 here is CASSFAGLKETQYF. CDR3 nucleotides: TGTGCCAGCAGCTTTGCGGGACTCAAAGAGACCCAGTACTTC. The genes are TRBV7-2 and TRBJ2-5; a possible D gene is TRBD2 (6 bases). The germline V and J ends were trimmed by 3 bases and 3 bases, with 11 bases remaining between them. CDR1 is SGHTA and CDR2 is FQGNSA in the germline V gene. The CDR3 loop spans 14 amino acids.

CDR3 residues: CASGKRGGGSPLHF. Written as DNA, the CDR3 is TGTGCCAGCGGCAAACGGGGCGGGGGGTCACCCCTCCACTTT. The gene calls are TRBV6-5 and TRBJ1-6; possibly TRBD1 for D (5 bases). The CDR3 totals 14 residues. V lost 8 bases to trimming and J lost 10 bases, with 18 bases between them. The germline V gene has CDR1 MNHEY and CDR2 SVGAGI.

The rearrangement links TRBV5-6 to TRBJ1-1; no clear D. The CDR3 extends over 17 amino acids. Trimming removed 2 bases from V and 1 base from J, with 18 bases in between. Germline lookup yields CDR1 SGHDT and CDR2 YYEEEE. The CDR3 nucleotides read TGTGCCAGCAGCTTCAAATGGGCCCGGACTGGGAACACTGAAGCTTTCTTT. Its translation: CASSFKWARTGNTEAFF.

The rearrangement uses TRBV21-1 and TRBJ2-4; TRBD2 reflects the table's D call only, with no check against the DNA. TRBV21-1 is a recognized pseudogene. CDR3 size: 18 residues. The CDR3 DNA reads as TGTGCCAGCAGCAGGCGGGACGGAGGGAATATAGCCAAAAACATTCAGTACTTC. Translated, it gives CASSRRDGGNIAKNIQYF.

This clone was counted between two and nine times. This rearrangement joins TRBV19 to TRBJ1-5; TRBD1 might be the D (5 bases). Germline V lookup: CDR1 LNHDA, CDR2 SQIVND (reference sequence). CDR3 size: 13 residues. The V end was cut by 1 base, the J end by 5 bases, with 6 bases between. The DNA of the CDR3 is TGTGCCAGTAGTATAGCGGGGGATCAGCCCCAGCATTTT. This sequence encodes CASSIAGDQPQHF.

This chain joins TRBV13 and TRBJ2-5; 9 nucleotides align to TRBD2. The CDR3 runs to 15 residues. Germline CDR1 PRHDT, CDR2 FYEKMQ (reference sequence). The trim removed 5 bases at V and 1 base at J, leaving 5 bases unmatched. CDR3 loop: CASSASGAIQETQYF. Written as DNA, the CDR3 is TGTGCCAGCAGCGCTAGCGGGGCGATCCAAGAGACCCAGTACTTC. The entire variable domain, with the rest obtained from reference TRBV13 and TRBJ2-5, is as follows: AAGVIQSPRHLIKEKRETATLKCYPIPRHDTVYWYQQGPGQDPQFLISFYEKMQSDKGSIPDRFSAQQFSDYHSELNMSSLELGDSALYFCASSASGAIQETQYFGPGTRLLVL.

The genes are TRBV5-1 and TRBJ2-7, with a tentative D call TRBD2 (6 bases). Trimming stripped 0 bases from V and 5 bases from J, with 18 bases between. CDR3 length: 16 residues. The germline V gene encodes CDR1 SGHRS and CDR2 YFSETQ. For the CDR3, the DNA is TGCGCCAGCAGCTTGGGGCCCATTAGGAGGGTCAACGAGCAGTACTTC. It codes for CASSLGPIRRVNEQYF.

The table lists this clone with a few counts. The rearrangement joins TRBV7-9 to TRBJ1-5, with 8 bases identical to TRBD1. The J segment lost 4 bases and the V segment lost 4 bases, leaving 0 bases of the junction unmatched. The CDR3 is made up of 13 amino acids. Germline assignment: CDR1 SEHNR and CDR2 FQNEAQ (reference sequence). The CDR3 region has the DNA TGTGCCAGCAGCTGGGACAGGAATCAGCCCCAGCATTTT. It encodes CASSWDRNQPQHF.

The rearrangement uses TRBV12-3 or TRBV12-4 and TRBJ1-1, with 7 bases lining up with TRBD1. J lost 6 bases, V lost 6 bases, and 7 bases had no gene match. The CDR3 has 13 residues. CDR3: CASSRTGDPEAFF. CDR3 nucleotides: TGTGCCAGCAGCAGAACAGGGGACCCTGAAGCTTTCTTT.

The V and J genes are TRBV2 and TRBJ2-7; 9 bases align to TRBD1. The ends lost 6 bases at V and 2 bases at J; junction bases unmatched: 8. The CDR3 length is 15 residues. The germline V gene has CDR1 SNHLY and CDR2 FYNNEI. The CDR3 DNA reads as TGTGCCAGCAGACAACCCGGACAGGGGACCTACGAGCAGTACTTC. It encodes CASRQPGQGTYEQYF.

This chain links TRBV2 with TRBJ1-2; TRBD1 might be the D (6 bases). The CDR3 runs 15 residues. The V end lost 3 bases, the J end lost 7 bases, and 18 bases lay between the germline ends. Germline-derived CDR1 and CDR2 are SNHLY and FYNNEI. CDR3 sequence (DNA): TGTGCCAGCAGTGACTTGGCGGGGGCGAGCGGTGGCTACACCTTC. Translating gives CASSDLAGASGGYTF.

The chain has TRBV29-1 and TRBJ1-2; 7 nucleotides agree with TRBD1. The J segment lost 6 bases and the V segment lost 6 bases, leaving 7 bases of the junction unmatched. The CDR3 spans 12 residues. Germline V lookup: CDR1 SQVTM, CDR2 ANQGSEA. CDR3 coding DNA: TGCAGCGTAGAGGACAGGCCTCATGGCTACACCTTC. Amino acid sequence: CSVEDRPHGYTF.

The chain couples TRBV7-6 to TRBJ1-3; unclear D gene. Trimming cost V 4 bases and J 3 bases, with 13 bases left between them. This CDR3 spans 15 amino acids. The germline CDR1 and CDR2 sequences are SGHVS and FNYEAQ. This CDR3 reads CASSSIGGGGNTIYF. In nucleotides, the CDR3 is TGTGCCAGCAGCTCCATCGGCGGAGGTGGAAACACCATATATTTT.

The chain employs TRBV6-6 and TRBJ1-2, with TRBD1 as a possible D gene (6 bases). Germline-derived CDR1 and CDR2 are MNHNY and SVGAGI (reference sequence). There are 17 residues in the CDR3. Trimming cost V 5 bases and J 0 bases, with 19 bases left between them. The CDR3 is CASSPLHGQQANYGYTF. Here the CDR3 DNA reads TGTGCCAGCAGTCCTCTTCACGGACAGCAAGCTAACTATGGCTACACCTTC.

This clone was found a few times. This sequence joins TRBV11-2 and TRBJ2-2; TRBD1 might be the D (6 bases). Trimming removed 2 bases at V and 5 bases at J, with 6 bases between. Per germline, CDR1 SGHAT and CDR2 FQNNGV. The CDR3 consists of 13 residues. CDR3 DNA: TGTGCCAGCAGCTTAACAGGGACCGGGGAGCTGTTTTTT. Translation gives CASSLTGTGELFF.